The rows below give T cell receptor beta chains drawn from one sample of a study of shared clonotypes between healthy human individuals. Method: immunoSEQ multiplex PCR; TCRdb's copy keeps in-frame clones and lacks some. The repertoire holds millions of clones, with roughly 91% as singletons. The sequenced sample was naive CD8+ T cells from PBMCs. Source of these receptors: a man between 18 and 29 years old in good health. Some clones in this sample may be carry-over from other donors' samples. Both conserved end residues are trimmed from each CDR3.

v_call	j_call	cdr3_aa
TRBV5-1	TRBJ1-2	ASSGNYGYT
TRBV14	TRBJ2-1	ASSPRKGGPNEQF
TRBV15	TRBJ1-5	ATSEGTGPTYSNQPQH
TRBV30	TRBJ2-1	AWSRVKGAEQF
TRBV5-6	TRBJ2-7	ASTVGEVYEQY
TRBV6-1	TRBJ2-7	ASSEYSVGSYEQY
TRBV30	TRBJ1-2	AWSVGFTGRYGYT
TRBV25-1	TRBJ2-1	ASSLGLAQSHEQF
TRBV28	TRBJ2-2	ASSFLKGVTGELF
TRBV4-3	TRBJ1-1	ASSQDLAGLGTEAF
TRBV4-1	TRBJ2-7	ASSHPFGEQY
TRBV5-3	TRBJ2-3	ARSPGPAGRIDTQY
TRBV6-5	TRBJ1-2	ASSYSPAGANYGYT
TRBV5-1	TRBJ2-1	ASSLGLAGANEQF